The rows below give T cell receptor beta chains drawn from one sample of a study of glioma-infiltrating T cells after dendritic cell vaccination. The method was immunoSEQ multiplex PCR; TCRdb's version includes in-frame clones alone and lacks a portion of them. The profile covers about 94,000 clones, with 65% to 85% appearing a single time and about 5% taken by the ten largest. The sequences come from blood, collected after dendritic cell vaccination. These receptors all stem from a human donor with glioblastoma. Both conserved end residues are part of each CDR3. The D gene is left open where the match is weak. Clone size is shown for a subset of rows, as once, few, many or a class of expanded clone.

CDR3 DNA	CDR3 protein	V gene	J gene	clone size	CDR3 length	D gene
TGTGCCAGCTCGCGGGAAGGACAGGGGCTGACTGAAGCTTTCTTT	CASSREGQGLTEAFF	TRBV18	TRBJ1-1	.	15	TRBD1
TGTGCCAGCAAAGAGTTTTCGGACGAGCAGTACTTC	CASKEFSDEQYF	TRBV6-1	TRBJ2-7	.	12	.
TGTGCCAGTAGTTCGGTCCGGGGTAGGGACTGGCAGCCCCAGCATTTT	CASSSVRGRDWQPQHF	TRBV19	TRBJ1-5	once	16	.
TGTGCCAGCAGCCAGGGGACCTGGGGGACCAACACTGAAGCTTTCTTT	CASSQGTWGTNTEAFF	TRBV7-9	TRBJ1-1	.	16	.
TGCGCCAGCAGCCAGGAGATAACAGGGGTTAATCAGCCCCAGCATTTT	CASSQEITGVNQPQHF	TRBV4-1	TRBJ1-5	few	16	TRBD1
TGTGCCAGCAGCTTGGGCGGGACTAGCGGCTACGAGCAGTACTTC	CASSLGGTSGYEQYF	TRBV5-4	TRBJ2-7	.	15	TRBD2
TGCAGCGTCTGCGGACAGGGCTGTGAAAAACTGTTTTTT	CSVCGQGCEKLFF	TRBV29-1	TRBJ1-4	.	13	TRBD1
TGTGCCAGCAGTGAAGCCGGAACTAGTTATGGAGATACGCAGTATTTT	CASSEAGTSYGDTQYF	TRBV2	TRBJ2-3	.	16	.
TGTGCCAGCAGCTTGAGACAGGGCCATAGCACAGATACGCAGTATTTT	CASSLRQGHSTDTQYF	TRBV11-2	TRBJ2-3	.	16	TRBD1
TGTGCCAGTAGTATCAATATGGGGCCTCAGCCCCAGCATTTT	CASSINMGPQPQHF	TRBV19	TRBJ1-5	.	14	.
TGCGCCAGCAGGCAACAGGGAACGAACACCGGGGAGCTGTTTTTT	CASRQQGTNTGELFF	TRBV5-1	TRBJ2-2	.	15	.
TGCGCCAGCAGCTTACTAGCGGGAGGAGTCAATGAGCAGTTCTTC	CASSLLAGGVNEQFF	TRBV5-1	TRBJ2-1	once	15	TRBD2
TGTGCCAGCAGTTACTCGACTGGGTACGGGTTAAATGAGCAGTTCTTC	CASSYSTGYGLNEQFF	TRBV6-5	TRBJ2-1	.	16	.
TGTGCCCTCCCCCGTGGGCAGCGGGAGGGCCTTGTAGATGAGCAGTTCTTC	CALPRGQREGLVDEQFF	TRBV2	TRBJ2-1	.	17	TRBD2
TGTGCCAGCAGTTACGGGGCAGGGGGTGAAGCTTTCTTT	CASSYGAGGEAFF	TRBV6-5	TRBJ1-1	.	13	TRBD1
TGTGCCAGCAGCGTGGGACTAGCGGGGGGGTTCGGGGAGCTGTTTTTT	CASSVGLAGGFGELFF	TRBV7-2	TRBJ2-2	.	16	TRBD2
TGCGCCAGCAGCTTGGTCCCGGGACAGGGTCCAGATACGCAGTATTTT	CASSLVPGQGPDTQYF	TRBV5-1	TRBJ2-3	.	16	TRBD1
TGTGCCAGCAGTTTATCGGGACAGCAAGAGACCCAGTACTTC	CASSLSGQQETQYF	TRBV6-6	TRBJ2-5	.	14	TRBD1
TGTGCCAGCAGTACGGGACTAGCGGGAGGGGGTGAGCAGTTCTTC	CASSTGLAGGGEQFF	TRBV7-3	TRBJ2-1	.	15	TRBD2
TGTGCCAGCAGCCCCTCAGGGGGTGGCTATGGCTACACCTTC	CASSPSGGGYGYTF	TRBV7-9	TRBJ1-2	once	14	TRBD1
TGCGCCAGCAGCTGGGGAAGGGAGGGCACTGAAGCTTTCTTT	CASSWGREGTEAFF	TRBV5-1	TRBJ1-1	few	14	.
TGCGCCAGCAGCTTGTTCTTCAATGAGCAGTTCTTC	CASSLFFNEQFF	TRBV5-1	TRBJ2-1	few	12	.
TGTGCCAGCAGCGTAGGACAGTTAATCCAAGAGACCCAGTACTTC	CASSVGQLIQETQYF	TRBV9	TRBJ2-5	.	15	.
TGCGCCAGCTTGAACAGACGAGAGACCCAGTACTTC	CASLNRRETQYF	TRBV10-2	TRBJ2-5	.	12	.
TGTGCCAGTAGTATGCTACTAAGAACCTCAGGGGATACCTTC	CASSMLLRTSGDTF	TRBV19	TRBJ1-2	.	14	.
TGTGCCAGCAGTGCGTTGGGACTAGCGGGGGGCAATAAATACACCTACGAGCAGTACTTC	CASSALGLAGGNKYTYEQYF	TRBV6-1	TRBJ2-7	.	20	TRBD2
TGTGCCAGCAGCTTGGGGGGGGGAACCTCTGAAGCTTTCTTT	CASSLGGGTSEAFF	TRBV5-4	TRBJ1-1	once	14	.
TGTGCTCCCGGGGAGGGTGAAGCTTTCTTT	CAPGEGEAFF	TRBV7-9	TRBJ1-1	.	10	.
TGTGCCATCAGTGAGATGGCAGGCCAGTACTTC	CAISEMAGQYF	TRBV10-3	TRBJ2-7	.	11	.
TGTGCCAGCAGTTTATCTGGCGGCTGGGGCTACACCTTC	CASSLSGGWGYTF	TRBV27	TRBJ1-2	.	13	.
TGTGCCACCAGCAGGGGACAGGTATTGACAGATACGCAGTATTTT	CATSRGQVLTDTQYF	TRBV15	TRBJ2-3	.	15	TRBD1
TGCGCCAGCAGCTTGGTTGTAGGGGAGGGCTATGGCTACACCTTC	CASSLVVGEGYGYTF	TRBV5-1	TRBJ1-2	.	15	.
TGTGCCAGCTCACCGGCCGGGACAGCTGGAAACACCATATATTTT	CASSPAGTAGNTIYF	TRBV18	TRBJ1-3	.	15	TRBD1
TGTGCCAGCTCACCGGGTAGCGGTAGCTCCTACGAGCAGTACTTC	CASSPGSGSSYEQYF	TRBV18	TRBJ2-7	.	15	.
TGTGCCAGCAGCTTGTACGGACAGGGGAATGGCTACACCTTC	CASSLYGQGNGYTF	TRBV5-8	TRBJ1-2	.	14	TRBD1
TGTGCCAGCAGCAGCAGGGACAAAAGCTACAATCAGCCCCAGCATTTT	CASSSRDKSYNQPQHF	TRBV2	TRBJ1-5	.	16	.
TGTGCCAGCGCCAGACAGGGGGGGGGAGAAAAACTGTTTTTT	CASARQGGGEKLFF	TRBV2	TRBJ1-4	few	14	TRBD1
TGTGCCAGCTCACCACCGGGGGGACAGCCCCAGCATTTT	CASSPPGGQPQHF	TRBV18	TRBJ1-5	.	13	.
TGTGCCAGCAAGTTGGTGCCGGGGAACACTGAAGCTTTCTTT	CASKLVPGNTEAFF	TRBV6-4	TRBJ1-1	once	14	.
TGTGCCAGTAGACATACAGGGGTCTCTGAAGCTTTCTTT	CASRHTGVSEAFF	TRBV19	TRBJ1-1	.	13	TRBD1
TGCGCCAGCAGCTTGTTCGGTGCTAGCGGGGTAGCGAACACCGGGGAGCTGTTTTTT	CASSLFGASGVANTGELFF	TRBV5-1	TRBJ2-2	.	19	TRBD2
TGTGCCAGCAGCTTGGCGGGGACAGGGGTAAGCAATCAGCCCCAGCATTTT	CASSLAGTGVSNQPQHF	TRBV5-6	TRBJ1-5	.	17	TRBD1
TGTGCCATCAGTGAACCACTCACCTACGAGCAGTACTTC	CAISEPLTYEQYF	TRBV10-3	TRBJ2-7	once	13	.
TGTGCCAGCAGCTCGTCCCTTAACCTAGCGGGAGTTACCGGGGAGCTGTTTTTT	CASSSSLNLAGVTGELFF	TRBV5-4	TRBJ2-2	few	18	TRBD2
TGTGCCAGCAGACGGAGCCTTAGCTCCTACAATGAGCAGTTCTTC	CASRRSLSSYNEQFF	TRBV5-4	TRBJ2-1	once	15	.
TGTGCCAGCAGCTTGACTAGCGGGGGGTTTGGCGGGGAGCTGTTTTTT	CASSLTSGGFGGELFF	TRBV7-3	TRBJ2-2	.	16	TRBD2